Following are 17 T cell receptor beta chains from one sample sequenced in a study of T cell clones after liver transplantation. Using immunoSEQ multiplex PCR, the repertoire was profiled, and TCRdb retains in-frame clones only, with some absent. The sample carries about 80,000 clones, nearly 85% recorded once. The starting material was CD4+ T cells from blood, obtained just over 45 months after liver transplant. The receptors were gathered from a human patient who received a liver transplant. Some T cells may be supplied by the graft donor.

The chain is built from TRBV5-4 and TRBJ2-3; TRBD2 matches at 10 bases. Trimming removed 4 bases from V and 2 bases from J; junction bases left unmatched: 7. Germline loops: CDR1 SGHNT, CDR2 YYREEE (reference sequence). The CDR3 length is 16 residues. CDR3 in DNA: TGTGCCAGCAGCCCATGGACTAGCGGTGACACAGATACGCAGTATTTT. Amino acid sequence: CASSPWTSGDTDTQYF.

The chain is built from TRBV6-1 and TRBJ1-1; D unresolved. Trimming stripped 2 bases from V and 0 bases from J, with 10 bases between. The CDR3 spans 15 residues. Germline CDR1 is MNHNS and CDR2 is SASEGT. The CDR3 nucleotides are TGTGCCAGCAGTGAATACGGGATGCTGAACACTGAAGCTTTCTTT. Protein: CASSEYGMLNTEAFF.

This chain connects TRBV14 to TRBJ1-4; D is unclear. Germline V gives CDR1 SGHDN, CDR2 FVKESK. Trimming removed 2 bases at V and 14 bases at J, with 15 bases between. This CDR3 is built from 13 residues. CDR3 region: CASSQSEAGPLFF. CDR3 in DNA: TGTGCCAGCAGCCAAAGCGAGGCGGGTCCCCTGTTTTTT.

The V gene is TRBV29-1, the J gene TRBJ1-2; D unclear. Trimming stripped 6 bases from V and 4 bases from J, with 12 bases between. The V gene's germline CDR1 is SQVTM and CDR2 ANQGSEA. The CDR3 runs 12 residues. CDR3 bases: TGCAGCGTCGTACACCCTGGCTATGGCTACACCTTC. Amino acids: CSVVHPGYGYTF.

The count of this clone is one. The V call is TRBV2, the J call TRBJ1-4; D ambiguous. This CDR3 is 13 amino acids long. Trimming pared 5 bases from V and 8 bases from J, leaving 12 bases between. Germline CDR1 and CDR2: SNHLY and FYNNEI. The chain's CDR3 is CASSSMRKEKLFF. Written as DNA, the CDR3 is TGTGCCAGCAGTTCTATGCGAAAAGAAAAACTGTTTTTT. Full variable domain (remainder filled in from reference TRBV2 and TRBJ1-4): EPEVTQTPSHQVTQMGQEVILRCVPISNHLYFYWYRQILGQKVEFLVSFYNNEISEKSEIFDDQFSVERPDGSNFTLKIRSTKLEDSAMYFCASSSMRKEKLFFGSGTQLSVL.

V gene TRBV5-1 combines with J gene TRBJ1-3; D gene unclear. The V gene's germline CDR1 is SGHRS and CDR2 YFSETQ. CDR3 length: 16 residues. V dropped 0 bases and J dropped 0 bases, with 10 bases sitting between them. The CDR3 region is CASSLGTGNSGNTIYF. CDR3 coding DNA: TGCGCCAGCAGCTTGGGGACCGGGAACTCTGGAAACACCATATATTTT.

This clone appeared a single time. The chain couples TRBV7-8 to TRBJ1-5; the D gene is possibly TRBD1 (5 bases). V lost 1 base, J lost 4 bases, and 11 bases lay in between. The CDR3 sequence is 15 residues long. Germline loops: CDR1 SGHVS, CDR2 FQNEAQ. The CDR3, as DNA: TGTGCCAGCAGCTTAGGCAGGGTAAGGAATCAGCCCCAGCATTTT. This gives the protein CASSLGRVRNQPQHF.

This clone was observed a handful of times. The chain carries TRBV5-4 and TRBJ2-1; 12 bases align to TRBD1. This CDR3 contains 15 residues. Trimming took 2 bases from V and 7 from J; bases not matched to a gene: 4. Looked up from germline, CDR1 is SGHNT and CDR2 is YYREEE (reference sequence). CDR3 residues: CASSFGTGGGNEQFF. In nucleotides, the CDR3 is TGTGCCAGCAGCTTCGGGACAGGGGGCGGAAATGAGCAGTTCTTC.

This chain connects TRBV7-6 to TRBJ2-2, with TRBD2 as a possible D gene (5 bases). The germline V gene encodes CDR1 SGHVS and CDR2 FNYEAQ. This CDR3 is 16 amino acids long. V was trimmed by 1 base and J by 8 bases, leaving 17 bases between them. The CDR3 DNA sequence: TGTGCCAGCAGCTTAGAGGCGGGTCTCAAGGCGGGGGAGCTGTTTTTT. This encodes CASSLEAGLKAGELFF.

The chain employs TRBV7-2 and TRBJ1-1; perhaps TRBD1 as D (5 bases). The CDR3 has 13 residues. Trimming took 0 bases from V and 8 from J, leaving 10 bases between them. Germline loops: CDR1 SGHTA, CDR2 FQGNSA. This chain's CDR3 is CASSLAGTPEAFF. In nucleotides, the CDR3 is TGTGCCAGCAGCTTAGCCGGGACGCCAGAAGCTTTCTTT.

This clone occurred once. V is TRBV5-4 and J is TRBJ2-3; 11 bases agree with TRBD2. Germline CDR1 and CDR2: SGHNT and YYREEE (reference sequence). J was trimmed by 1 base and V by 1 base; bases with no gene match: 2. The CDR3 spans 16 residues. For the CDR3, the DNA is TGTGCCAGCAGCTTGCAACTAGCGGGAGGCACAGATACGCAGTATTTT. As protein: CASSLQLAGGTDTQYF.

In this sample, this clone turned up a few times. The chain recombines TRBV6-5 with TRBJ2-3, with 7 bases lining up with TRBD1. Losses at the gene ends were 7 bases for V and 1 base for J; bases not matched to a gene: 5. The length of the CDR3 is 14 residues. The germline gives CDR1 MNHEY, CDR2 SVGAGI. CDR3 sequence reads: CASTRDSRTDTQYF. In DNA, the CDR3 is TGTGCCAGCACGAGGGACAGCCGCACAGATACGCAGTATTTT.

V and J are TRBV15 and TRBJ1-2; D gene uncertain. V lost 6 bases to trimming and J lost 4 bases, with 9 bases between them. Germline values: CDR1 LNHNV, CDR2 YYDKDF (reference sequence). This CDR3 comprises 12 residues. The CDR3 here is CATSAAGYGYTF. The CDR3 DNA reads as TGTGCCACCAGTGCAGCGGGCTATGGCTACACCTTC.

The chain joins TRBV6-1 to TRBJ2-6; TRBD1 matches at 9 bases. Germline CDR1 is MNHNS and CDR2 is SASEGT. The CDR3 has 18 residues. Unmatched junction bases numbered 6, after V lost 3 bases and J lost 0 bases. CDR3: CASSESGTGSSGANVLTF. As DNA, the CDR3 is TGTGCCAGCAGTGAGAGTGGGACAGGGAGCTCTGGGGCCAACGTCCTGACTTTC.

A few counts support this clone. The CDR3 DNA is TGCGCCAGCAGCTTGGTGGGGTCTTGGGTCAATGAGCAGTTCTTC. Protein sequence: CASSLVGSWVNEQFF. V and J are TRBV5-1 and TRBJ2-1; no clear D gene. V was cut by 0 bases and J by 6 bases, with 13 bases left in between. The CDR3 totals 15 residues. The germline CDR1 and CDR2 sequences are SGHRS and YFSETQ. Full variable domain (remainder filled in from reference TRBV5-1 and TRBJ2-1): KAGVTQTPRYLIKTRGQQVTLSCSPISGHRSVSWYQQTPGQGLQFLFEYFSETQRNKGNFPGRFSGRQFSNSRSEMNVSTLELGDSALYLCASSLVGSWVNEQFFGPGTRLTVL.

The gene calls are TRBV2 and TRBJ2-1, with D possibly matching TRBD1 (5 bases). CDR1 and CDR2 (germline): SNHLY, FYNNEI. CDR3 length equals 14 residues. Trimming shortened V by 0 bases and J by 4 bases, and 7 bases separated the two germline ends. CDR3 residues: CASSEAGRYNEQFF. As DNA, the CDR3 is TGTGCCAGCAGTGAAGCGGGGCGGTACAATGAGCAGTTCTTC.

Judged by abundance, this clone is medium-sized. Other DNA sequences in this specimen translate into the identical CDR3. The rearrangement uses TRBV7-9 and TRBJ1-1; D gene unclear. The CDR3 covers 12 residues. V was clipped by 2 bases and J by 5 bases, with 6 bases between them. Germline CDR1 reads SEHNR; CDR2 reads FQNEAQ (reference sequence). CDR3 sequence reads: CASSLRTTEAFF. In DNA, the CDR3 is TGTGCCAGCAGCTTAAGGACTACTGAAGCTTTCTTT.